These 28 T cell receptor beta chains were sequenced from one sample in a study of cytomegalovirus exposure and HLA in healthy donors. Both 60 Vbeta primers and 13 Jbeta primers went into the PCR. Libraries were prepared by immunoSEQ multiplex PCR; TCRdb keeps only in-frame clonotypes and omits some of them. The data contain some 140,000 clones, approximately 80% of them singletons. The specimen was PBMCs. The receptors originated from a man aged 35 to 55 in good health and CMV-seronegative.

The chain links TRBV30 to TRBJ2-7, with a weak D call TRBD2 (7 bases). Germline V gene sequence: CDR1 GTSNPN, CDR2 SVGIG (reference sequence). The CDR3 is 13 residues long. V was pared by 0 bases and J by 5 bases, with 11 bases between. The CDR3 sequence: CAWSVRGADEQYF. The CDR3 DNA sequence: TGTGCCTGGAGTGTCCGGGGGGCAGACGAGCAGTACTTC. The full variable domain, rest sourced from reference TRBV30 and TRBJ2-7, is SQTIHQWPATLVQPVGSPLSLECTVEGTSNPNLYWYRQAAGRGLQLLFYSVGIGQISSEVPQNLSASRPQDRQFILSSKKLLLSDSGFYLCAWSVRGADEQYFGPGTRLTVT.

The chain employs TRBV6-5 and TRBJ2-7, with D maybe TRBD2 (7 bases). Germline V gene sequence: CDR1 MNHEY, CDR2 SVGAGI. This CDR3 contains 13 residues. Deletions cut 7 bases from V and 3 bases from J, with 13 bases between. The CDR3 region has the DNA TGTGCCAGCAAAGGGGGGGAGCACTACGAGCAGTACTTC. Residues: CASKGGEHYEQYF.

CDR3 bases: TGTGCCAGCAGCTCCCCCGCCCGGGACAGCGTTTATAATTCACCCCTCCACTTT. The encoded protein is CASSSPARDSVYNSPLHF. V and J are TRBV11-2 and TRBJ1-6; 7 bases are shared with TRBD1. Losses at the gene ends were 4 bases for V and 4 bases for J; bases not matched to a gene: 13. The CDR3 is 18 amino acids. Germline assignment: CDR1 SGHAT and CDR2 FQNNGV.

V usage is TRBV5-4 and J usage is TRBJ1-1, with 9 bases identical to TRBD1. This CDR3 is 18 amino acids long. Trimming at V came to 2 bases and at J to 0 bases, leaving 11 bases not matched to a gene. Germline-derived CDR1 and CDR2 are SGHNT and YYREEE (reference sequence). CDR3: CASSLLTGGGSLNTEAFF. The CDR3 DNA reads TGTGCCAGCAGCTTACTGACAGGGGGTGGATCTCTGAACACTGAAGCTTTCTTT.

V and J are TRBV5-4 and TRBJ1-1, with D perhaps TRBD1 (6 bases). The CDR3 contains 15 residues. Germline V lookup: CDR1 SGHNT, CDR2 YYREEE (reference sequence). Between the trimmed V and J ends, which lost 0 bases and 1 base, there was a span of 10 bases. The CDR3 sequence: CASSLVAGENTEAFF. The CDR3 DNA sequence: TGTGCCAGCAGCTTGGTTGCAGGGGAGAACACTGAAGCTTTCTTT.

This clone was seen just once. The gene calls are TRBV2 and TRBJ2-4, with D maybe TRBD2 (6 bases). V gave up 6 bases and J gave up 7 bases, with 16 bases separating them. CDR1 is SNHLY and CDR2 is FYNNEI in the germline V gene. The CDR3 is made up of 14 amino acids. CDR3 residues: CASRAGSPLNIQYF. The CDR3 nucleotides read TGTGCCAGCAGGGCGGGGTCTCCATTGAACATTCAGTACTTC.

The CDR3, as DNA: TGTGCCAGTACGGCTTTTGGACAGGCCAATCAGCCCCAGCATTTT. The encoded protein is CASTAFGQANQPQHF. The V gene is TRBV19, the J gene TRBJ1-5; the match to TRBD1 covers 7 bases. The CDR3 is 15 residues long. J gave up 3 bases and V 7 bases, and 9 bases lay outside the gene matches. Germline-derived CDR1 and CDR2 are LNHDA and SQIVND (reference sequence).

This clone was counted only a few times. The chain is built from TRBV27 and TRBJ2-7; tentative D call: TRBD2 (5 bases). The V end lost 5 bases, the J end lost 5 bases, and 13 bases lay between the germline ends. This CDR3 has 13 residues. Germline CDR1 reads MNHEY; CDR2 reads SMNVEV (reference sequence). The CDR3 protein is CASSPGGLNEQYF. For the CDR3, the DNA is TGTGCCAGCAGTCCCGGAGGTCTTAACGAGCAGTACTTC.

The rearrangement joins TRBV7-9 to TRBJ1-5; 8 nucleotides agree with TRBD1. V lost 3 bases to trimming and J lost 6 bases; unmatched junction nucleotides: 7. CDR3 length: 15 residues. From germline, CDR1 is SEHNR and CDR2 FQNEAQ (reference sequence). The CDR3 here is CASSLGRGLVQPQHF. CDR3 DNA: TGTGCCAGCAGCTTGGGCAGGGGGCTAGTTCAGCCCCAGCATTTT.

The CDR3 reads CASSLAGGTEAFF. Here the CDR3 DNA reads TGTGCCAGCAGCCTAGCGGGGGGGACTGAAGCTTTCTTT. The genes are TRBV11-2 and TRBJ1-1, with D perhaps TRBD1 (5 bases). Trimming took 5 bases from V and 5 from J, leaving 12 bases between them. CDR3 length: 13 amino acids. Germline lookup yields CDR1 SGHAT and CDR2 FQNNGV.

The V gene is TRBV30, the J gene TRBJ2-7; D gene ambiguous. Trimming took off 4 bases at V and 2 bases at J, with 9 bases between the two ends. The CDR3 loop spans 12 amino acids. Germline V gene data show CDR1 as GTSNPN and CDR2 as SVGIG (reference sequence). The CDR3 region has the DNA TGTGCCTGGACAGATAGCACCTACGAGCAGTACTTC. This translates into CAWTDSTYEQYF.

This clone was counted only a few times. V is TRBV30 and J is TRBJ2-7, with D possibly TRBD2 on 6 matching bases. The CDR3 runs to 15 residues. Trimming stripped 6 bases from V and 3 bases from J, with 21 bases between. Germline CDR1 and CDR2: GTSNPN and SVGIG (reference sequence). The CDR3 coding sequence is TGTGCCTGCAAGGGCCAGGGAGGATACTACTACGAGCAGTACTTC. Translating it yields CACKGQGGYYYEQYF.

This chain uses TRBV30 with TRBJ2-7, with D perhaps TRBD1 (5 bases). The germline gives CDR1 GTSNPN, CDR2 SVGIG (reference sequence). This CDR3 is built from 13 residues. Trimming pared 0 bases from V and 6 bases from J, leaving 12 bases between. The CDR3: CAWSVPSGFEQYF. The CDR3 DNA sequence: TGTGCCTGGAGTGTACCATCAGGGTTCGAGCAGTACTTC.

CDR3 region: CAISESWGTSGGETQYF. CDR3 nucleotides: TGTGCCATCAGTGAGTCATGGGGGACTAGCGGGGGAGAGACCCAGTACTTC. The rearrangement uses TRBV10-3 and TRBJ2-5; 14 positions match TRBD2. This CDR3 region has 17 residues. V gave up 0 bases and J gave up 4 bases; unmatched junction bases: 4. Germline V lookup: CDR1 ENHRY, CDR2 SYGVKD.

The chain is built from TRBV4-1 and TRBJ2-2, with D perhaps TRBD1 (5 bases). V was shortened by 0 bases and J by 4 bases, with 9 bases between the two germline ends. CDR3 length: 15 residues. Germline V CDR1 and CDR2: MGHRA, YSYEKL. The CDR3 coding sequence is TGCGCCAGCAGCCAAGAAGGAAGGGGCACCGGGGAGCTGTTTTTT. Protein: CASSQEGRGTGELFF.

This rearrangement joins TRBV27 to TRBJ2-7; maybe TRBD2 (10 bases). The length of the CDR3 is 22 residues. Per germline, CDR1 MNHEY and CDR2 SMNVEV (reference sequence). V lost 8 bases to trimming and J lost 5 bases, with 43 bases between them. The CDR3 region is CASAHYGTGIPSGRGTRNEQYF. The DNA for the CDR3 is TGTGCCAGCGCCCATTACGGGACAGGGATTCCTAGCGGGAGAGGAACGCGGAACGAGCAGTACTTC.

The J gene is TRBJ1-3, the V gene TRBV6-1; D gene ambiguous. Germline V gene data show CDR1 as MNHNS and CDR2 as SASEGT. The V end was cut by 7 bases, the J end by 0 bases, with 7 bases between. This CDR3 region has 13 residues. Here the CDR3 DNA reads TGTGCCAGCACCCTCAGCTCTGGAAACACCATATATTTT. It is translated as CASTLSSGNTIYF.

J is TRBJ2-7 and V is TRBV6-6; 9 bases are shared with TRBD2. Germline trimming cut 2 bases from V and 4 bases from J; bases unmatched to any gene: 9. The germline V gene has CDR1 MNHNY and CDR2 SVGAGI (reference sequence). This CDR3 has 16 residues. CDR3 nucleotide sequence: TGTGCCAGCAGTTACCCTCGGCGGGAGGGTGGTTACGAGCAGTACTTC. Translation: CASSYPRREGGYEQYF.

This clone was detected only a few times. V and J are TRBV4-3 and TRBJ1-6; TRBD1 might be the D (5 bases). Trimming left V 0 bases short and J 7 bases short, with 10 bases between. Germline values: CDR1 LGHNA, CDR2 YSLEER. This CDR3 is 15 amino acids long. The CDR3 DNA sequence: TGCGCCAGCAGCCAAGATTGGGCAGGGAATTCACCCCTCCACTTT. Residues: CASSQDWAGNSPLHF.

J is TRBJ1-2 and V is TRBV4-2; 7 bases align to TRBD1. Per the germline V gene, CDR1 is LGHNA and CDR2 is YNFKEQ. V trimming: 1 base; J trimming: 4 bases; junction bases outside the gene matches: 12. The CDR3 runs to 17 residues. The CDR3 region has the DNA TGTGCCAGCAGCCAAGTCTTGTCTGGGACAGTATCCTATGGCTACACCTTC. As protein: CASSQVLSGTVSYGYTF.

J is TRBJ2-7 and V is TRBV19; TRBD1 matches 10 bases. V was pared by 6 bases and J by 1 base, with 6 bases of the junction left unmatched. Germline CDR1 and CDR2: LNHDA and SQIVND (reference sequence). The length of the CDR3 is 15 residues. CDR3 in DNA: TGTGCCAGTAGCCTTCGGACAGGGGGGTCCTACGAGCAGTACTTC. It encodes CASSLRTGGSYEQYF.

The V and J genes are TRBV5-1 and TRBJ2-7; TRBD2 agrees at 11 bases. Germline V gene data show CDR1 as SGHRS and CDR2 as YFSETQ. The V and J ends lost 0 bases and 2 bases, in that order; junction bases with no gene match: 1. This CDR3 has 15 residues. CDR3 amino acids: CASSLGLAGTYEQYF. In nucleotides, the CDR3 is TGCGCCAGCAGCTTGGGACTAGCGGGGACCTACGAGCAGTACTTC.

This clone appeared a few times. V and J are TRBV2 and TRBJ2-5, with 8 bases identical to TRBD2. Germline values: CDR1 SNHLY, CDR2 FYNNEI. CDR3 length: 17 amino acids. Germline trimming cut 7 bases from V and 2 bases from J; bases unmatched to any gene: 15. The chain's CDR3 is CASTLGGGAGDQETQYF. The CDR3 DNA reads TGTGCCAGCACCTTGGGGGGTGGAGCGGGGGATCAAGAGACCCAGTACTTC.

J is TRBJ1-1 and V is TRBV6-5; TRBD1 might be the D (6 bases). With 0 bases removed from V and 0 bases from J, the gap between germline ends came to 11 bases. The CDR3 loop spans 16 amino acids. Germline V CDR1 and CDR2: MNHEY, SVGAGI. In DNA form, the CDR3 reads TGTGCCAGCAGTTACTCTAGGGACAACATGAACACTGAAGCTTTCTTT. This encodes CASSYSRDNMNTEAFF.

Written as DNA, the CDR3 is TGTGCCAGCCAAGCGGAGGACCGCACAGATACGCAGTATTTT. Translated: CASQAEDRTDTQYF. The rearrangement joins TRBV28 to TRBJ2-3, with D perhaps matching TRBD2 (5 bases). This CDR3 has 14 residues. Germline values: CDR1 MDHEN, CDR2 SYDVKM. Trimming removed 8 bases from V and 1 base from J, with 13 bases in between.

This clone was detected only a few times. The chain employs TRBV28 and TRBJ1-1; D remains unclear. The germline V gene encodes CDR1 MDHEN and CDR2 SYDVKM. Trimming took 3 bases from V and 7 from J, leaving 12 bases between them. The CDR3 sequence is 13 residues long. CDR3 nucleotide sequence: TGTGCCAGCAGTTTTGGCCGGAGCGGTGAAGCTTTCTTT. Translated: CASSFGRSGEAFF.

CDR3 protein: CASTSRNEQFF. The CDR3 region has the DNA TGTGCCAGCACCTCGCGCAATGAGCAGTTCTTC. This chain uses TRBV28 with TRBJ2-1; unclear D gene. The CDR3 is made up of 11 amino acids. Trimming removed 7 bases from V and 6 bases from J, with 7 bases in between. Germline-derived CDR1 and CDR2 are MDHEN and SYDVKM.

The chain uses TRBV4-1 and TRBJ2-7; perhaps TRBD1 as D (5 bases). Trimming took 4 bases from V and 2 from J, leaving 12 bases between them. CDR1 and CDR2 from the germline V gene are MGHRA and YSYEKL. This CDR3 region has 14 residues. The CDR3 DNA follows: TGCGCCAGCAGCCTGTGGGCAGGGACCTACGAGCAGTACTTC. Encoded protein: CASSLWAGTYEQYF.